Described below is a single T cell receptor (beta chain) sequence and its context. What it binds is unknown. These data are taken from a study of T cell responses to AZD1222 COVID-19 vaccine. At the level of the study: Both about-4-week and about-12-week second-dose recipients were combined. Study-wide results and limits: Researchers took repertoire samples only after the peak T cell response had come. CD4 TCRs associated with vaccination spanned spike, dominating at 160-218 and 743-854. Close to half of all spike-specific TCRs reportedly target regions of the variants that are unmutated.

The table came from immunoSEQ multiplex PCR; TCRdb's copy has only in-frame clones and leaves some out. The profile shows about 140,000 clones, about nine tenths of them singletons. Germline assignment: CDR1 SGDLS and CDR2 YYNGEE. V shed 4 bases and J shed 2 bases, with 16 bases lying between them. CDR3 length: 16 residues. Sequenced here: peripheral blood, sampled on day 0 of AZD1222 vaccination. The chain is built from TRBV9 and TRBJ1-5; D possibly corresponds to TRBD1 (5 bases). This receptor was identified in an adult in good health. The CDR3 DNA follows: TGTGCCAGCAGCCCACAGCCAGGGCCGGGCAATCAGCCCCAGCATTTT. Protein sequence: CASSPQPGPGNQPQHF.